This T cell receptor beta chain was identified in a study of blood T cell repertoires in COVID-19 (dated by TCRdb to between 2020 and 2021). Turning to the overall study: Samples covering the acute and convalescent phases of COVID-19 were provided by collaborators in the United States, Italy and Spain. The repertoires were made available in a free public database intended to serve as a resource for research on the immune response to SARS-CoV-2. Nearly every sample came with metadata listing a de-identified subject ID, COVID-19 status, age in years and sex. Where HLA class I and class II types were available, the types were taken from metadata supplied by the sample provider, not from assay-based typing. The material from the prospective study consisted of cDNA or gDNA derived from T cells, B-cell-depleted T cells, or PBMCs. Subjects who had been exposed to COVID-19, were actively infected with it, or had recovered from it provided the deeply sampled blood TCRbeta repertoires that made up the dataset. Samples came from the ongoing ImmuneRACE study (first 160 participants) plus 1,254 subjects from 6 global collaborators. Broader findings and caveats from the paper: How much clinical and demographic metadata was included differed by source and by participant, and the metadata was provided uncurated.

TCRbeta CDR3 regions were amplified from genomic DNA using the immunoSEQ Assay, a bias-controlled multiplex PCR. Per the source publication's procedure: Nucleated cell counts per sample were estimated from amplification of reference gene primers within the assay. To quantify the absolute abundance of each unique TCRbeta CDR3 rearrangement, sequence reads were collapsed and filtered. For each sample, productive Simpson clonality was calculated as the square root of Simpson's diversity index across productive rearrangements. TCRdb obtained this table from immuneACCESS and retained in-frame rearrangements with V and J assigned. These tables miss some clones; where compared with another copy, unresolved V genes account for less than half of the shortfall, and the remainder is unexplained. V and J calls and clone size are as listed in that table; D and trimming were resolved from the DNA. A total of under 30,000 clones appear in this sample, more than 70% of them only once. The leading ten clones occupy roughly 3.5% of the sample.

CDR1 and CDR2, looked up from the germline V gene (reference sequence), are LNHDA and SQIVND. The CDR3 runs 14 amino acids, cysteine and phenylalanine included. This entry keeps only the CDR3 DNA: 42 bases, framed from base 1. Trimming removed 7 bases from V and 3 bases from J, leaving 13 bases between the germline ends. This clone was seen only once. Its antigen remains unidentified. No base quality values were provided; no much bigger clone lies one nucleotide off. Collaborating institutions collected whole blood in K2EDTA tubes following their own protocols. For TCRbeta analysis, collaborator samples were shipped as frozen whole blood, as isolated PBMCs, or as DNA extracted from either sample type.

The rearranged chain carries TRBV19 and TRBJ2-1, with TRBD1 as a weak D call on 5 bases. Material for sequencing was peripheral blood. This clonotype was sampled from a human donor in a cohort sampled during active COVID-19. The DNA reads as follows: TGTGCCAGTAAAAACGACAGACTCTACAATGAGCAGTTCTTC. This sequence encodes CASKNDRLYNEQFF.